This T cell receptor (beta chain) was recovered during a study of CD8+ T cells in alopecia areata. Turning to the study itself: In an open-label trial, patients got 5 to 10 mg tofacitinib twice daily.

As to this clone: The antigen remains undetermined.

V was shortened by 2 bases and J by 3 bases, with 2 bases between the two germline ends. This CDR3 is 11 amino acids long. Germline V gives CDR1 SGHTA, CDR2 FQGNSA. Researchers took lesional scalp punch biopsies and peripheral blood from people who were alopecia areata patients. Study-level findings and limits: Besides other cells, scalp samples also yield sequences of resident alphabeta T cells from normal skin.

Reverse transcribed after extraction, RNA yielded cDNA as the sequencing template. The protocol was immunoSEQ multiplex PCR, while the TCRdb copy is restricted to in-frame clones and leaves out a portion. Among 200,000 or so clones listed, 57% were seen once. The J gene is TRBJ2-7, the V gene TRBV7-2, with D unresolved. Sequencing was performed on CD4+ T cells sorted from blood, taken at week 0. The TCR sequence derives from a human donor with alopecia areata. CDR3 sequence (DNA): TGTGCCAGCAGCTTAAGCTACGAGCAGTACTTC. Translated: CASSLSYEQYF.